This record looks at one T cell receptor (beta chain) sequence and its context. This is likely a read error, given that the CDR3 carries no conserved phenylalanine or tryptophan at its end. TCRbeta libraries were built with three rounds of nested PCR, modified from ARM-PCR. TCRdb fed the multiplex PCR reads into MiXCR, producing one record per CDR3 protein. The table has approximately 90,000 distinct CDR3 sequences, under 80% seen once; the top ten hold less than 25%. The data belong to a study of tumor and adjacent non-tumor tissue in lung cancer. V shed 5 bases and J 6 bases; nucleotides not matched to a gene: 12. This CDR3 spans 15 amino acids. Germline V lookup: CDR1 MNHEY, CDR2 SVGAGI. This sample's RNA came from whole unsorted tissue. More than 3 cm separated this lung sample from the edge of the tumor. Chemotherapy-naive patients with new lung cancer underwent thoracic surgery in China, August–late 2014.

The chain employs TRBV6-5 and TRBJ1-1, with 7 bases lining up with TRBD1. This sequence was found in a woman aged 45-60 years with non-small cell lung cancer. Sequenced input: distant non-tumor lung tissue. The CDR3 protein is CASSPPPVQGPEAFS. CDR3 DNA: TGTGCCAGCAGTCCACCCCCGGTACAGGGGCCTGAAGCTTTCTCT.